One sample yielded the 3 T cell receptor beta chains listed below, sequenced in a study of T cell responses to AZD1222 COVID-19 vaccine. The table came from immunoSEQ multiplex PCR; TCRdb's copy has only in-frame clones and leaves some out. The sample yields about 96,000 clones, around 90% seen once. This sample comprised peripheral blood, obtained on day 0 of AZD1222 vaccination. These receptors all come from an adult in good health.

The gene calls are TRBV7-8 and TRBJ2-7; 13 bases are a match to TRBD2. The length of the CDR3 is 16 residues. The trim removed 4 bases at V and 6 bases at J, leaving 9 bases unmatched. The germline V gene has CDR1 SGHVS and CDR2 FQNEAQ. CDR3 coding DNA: TGTGCCAGCAGCTCCCGGACTAGCGGGAGATCCCTCGAGCAGTACTTC. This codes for CASSSRTSGRSLEQYF.

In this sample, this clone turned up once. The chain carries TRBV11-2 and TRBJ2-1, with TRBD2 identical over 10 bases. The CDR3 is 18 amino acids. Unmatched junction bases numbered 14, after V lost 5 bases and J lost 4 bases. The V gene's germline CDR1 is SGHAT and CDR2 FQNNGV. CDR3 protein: CASSPAPLAGVGYNEQFF. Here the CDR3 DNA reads TGTGCCAGCAGCCCAGCCCCCCTAGCGGGAGTGGGGTACAATGAGCAGTTCTTC.

DNA for the CDR3: TGTGCCAGCAGTGAAGTGTCAAACACCATATATTTT. Translating gives CASSEVSNTIYF. The rearrangement uses TRBV6-1 and TRBJ1-3; D remains unclear. With 1 base removed from V and 6 bases from J, the gap between germline ends came to 4 bases. There are 12 residues in the CDR3. Germline CDR1 is MNHNS and CDR2 is SASEGT.